The sequence of this T cell receptor beta chain was determined in a study of blood T cells in healthy people across ages. Then a second PCR, running about 7 to 11 cycles, was carried out with a sample-barcoded 5' primer and a J-beta primer mix. Each CDR3 protein gets one entry after TCRdb re-called the 5' RACE reads with MiXCR. Among 650,000 to 1,000,000 distinct CDR3 sequences listed, about 36% were seen once. The CDR3 runs to 21 residues. The V gene end was trimmed by 5 bases and the J gene end by 2 bases; junction bases not matched to a gene: 14. Germline CDR1 is SSHAT and CDR2 is FNYEAQ (reference sequence). Per sample, no less than 5 micrograms of total RNA were extracted. This clonotype was observed a single time. The antigen remains undetermined. Regarding the study as a whole: With unsorted PBMCs, a conclusive comparison of naive versus antigen-experienced cells was not possible. TCR beta diversity tracked closely with naive T cell percentage.

This sequence was found in a young man in good health. The chain has TRBV7-7 and TRBJ2-2, with 16 positions matching TRBD2. The specimen was blood. CDR3 nucleotides: TGTGCCAGCAGCCCACAGCCGGGACTAGCGGGGGGGCGGCTCAACACCGGGGAGCTGTTTTTT. Encoded protein: CASSPQPGLAGGRLNTGELFF. Looking up the rest from reference TRBV7-7 and TRBJ2-2 gives the full variable domain: GAGVSQSPRYKVTKRGQDVTLRCDPISSHATLYWYQQALGQGPEFLTYFNYEAQPDKSGLPSDRFSAERPEGSISTLTIQRTEQRDSAMYRCASSPQPGLAGGRLNTGELFFGEGSRLTVL.